This T cell receptor (beta chain) emerged from a study of T cells after yellow fever vaccination. Study summary: Investigators used CD3, CD45RA, CCR7 and CD95 to sort the EM, EMRA, CM and Tscm memory subsets.

In germline, CDR1 is SGHNT, CDR2 YYREEE (reference sequence). V was pared by 0 bases and J by 4 bases, with 10 bases between. This CDR3 spans 14 amino acids. Study-level points and caveats: Clonotypes appearing in both CD4 and CD8 compartments existed, and their share was small.

TCRdb called the 5' RACE reads again in MiXCR, with one record for every CDR3 protein. The repertoire holds around 56,000 distinct CDR3 sequences, approximately 6% seen once, with roughly 28% in the top ten. The sequence came from a man aged 18 to 30 who received the YFV17D yellow fever vaccine. This chain uses TRBV5-4 with TRBJ1-2; a possible D gene is TRBD1 (5 bases). The source material was PBMCs, either bulk or a sorted T-cell subset (CD4+, CD8+, memory, or dextramer-sorted; not recorded which), sampled on the day of the yellow fever booster vaccination. The CDR3 DNA reads as TGTGCCAGCAGCTTGGGGGGCGGGGTCTATGGCTACACCTTC. Translating gives CASSLGGGVYGYTF.